Following are 8 T cell receptor beta chains from one sample sequenced in a study of blood T cell repertoires in COVID-19. The table came from immunoSEQ multiplex PCR; TCRdb's copy has only in-frame clones and leaves some out. The repertoire consists of 350,000 to 400,000 clones, with more than 70% occurring once and the leading ten covering approximately 1.9%. Sequencing input: PBMCs or T cells enriched from blood (not recorded which). The source of these receptors is a man aged 40-49 years in a cohort exposed to, infected with or recovered from COVID-19 (not recorded which).

V is TRBV18 and J is TRBJ2-5; 14 bases fit TRBD2. Germline-derived CDR1 and CDR2 are KGHSH and LQKENI. The CDR3 runs 16 residues. Losses at the gene ends were 6 bases for V and 2 bases for J; bases not matched to a gene: 5. This CDR3 is CASSSGLAGGQETQYF. The CDR3 nucleotides read TGTGCCAGCTCTTCCGGACTAGCGGGAGGTCAAGAGACCCAGTACTTC.

The chain links TRBV30 to TRBJ2-1; possibly TRBD2 for D (6 bases). Germline CDR1 GTSNPN, CDR2 SVGIG (reference sequence). The CDR3 covers 13 residues. V was trimmed by 1 base and J by 6 bases, leaving 10 bases between them. The CDR3: CAWSAAGLNEQFF. The CDR3 DNA reads as TGTGCCTGGAGTGCGGCGGGACTCAATGAGCAGTTCTTC. Based on the CDR3 plus reference TRBV30 and TRBJ2-1, the full variable domain is SQTIHQWPATLVQPVGSPLSLECTVEGTSNPNLYWYRQAAGRGLQLLFYSVGIGQISSEVPQNLSASRPQDRQFILSSKKLLLSDSGFYLCAWSAAGLNEQFFGPGTRLTVL.

The genes are TRBV4-1 and TRBJ2-2; 11 bases align to TRBD2. Germline V lookup: CDR1 MGHRA, CDR2 YSYEKL. CDR3 size: 17 residues. V was clipped by 2 bases and J by 2 bases; unmatched bases: 4. The CDR3 DNA is TGCGCCAGCAGCCAAAAGGGACTAGCGGATAACACCGGGGAGCTGTTTTTT. This gives the protein CASSQKGLADNTGELFF.

V and J are TRBV9 and TRBJ1-1; 7 bases are shared with TRBD1. The CDR3 is 15 residues long. V dropped 0 bases and J dropped 11; count of bases not matched to a gene: 13. Germline V gene sequence: CDR1 SGDLS, CDR2 YYNGEE. CDR3 region: CASSVETGSVVRAFF. In nucleotides, the CDR3 is TGTGCCAGCAGCGTAGAGACAGGGTCTGTTGTTCGGGCTTTCTTT.

This chain connects TRBV11-2 to TRBJ1-1; no clear D. There are 16 residues in the CDR3. CDR1 is SGHAT, CDR2 FQNNGV, per germline. Trimming took 5 bases from V and 6 from J, leaving 22 bases between them. Here the CDR3 DNA reads TGTGCCAGCAGCCCCACCCGTGGGAGGCTTGGCGCTGAAGCTTTCTTT. Its translation: CASSPTRGRLGAEAFF.

V gene TRBV5-1 combines with J gene TRBJ2-7; D possibly corresponds to TRBD2 (5 bases). The CDR3 has 14 amino acids. Germline assignment: CDR1 SGHRS and CDR2 YFSETQ. V lost 0 bases and J lost 5, with 12 bases in between. CDR3 loop: CASSLAGNNHEQYF. DNA for the CDR3: TGCGCCAGCAGCTTGGCGGGGAATAACCACGAGCAGTACTTC.

Note on this clone: Other DNA sequences in this sample translate to the same CDR3. The chain uses TRBV19 and TRBJ2-1; TRBD1 matches 7 bases. V was clipped by 5 bases and J by 0 bases; unmatched bases: 7. In germline, CDR1 is LNHDA, CDR2 SQIVND (reference sequence). CDR3 size: 16 residues. The CDR3 loop is CASSPRQGSSYNEQFF. In DNA form, the CDR3 reads TGTGCCAGTAGTCCTAGACAGGGAAGCTCCTACAATGAGCAGTTCTTC.

The chain carries TRBV5-1 and TRBJ2-5; D ambiguous. The V end lost 4 bases, the J end lost 0 bases, and 7 bases lay between the germline ends. Germline loops: CDR1 SGHRS, CDR2 YFSETQ. This CDR3 spans 13 amino acids. CDR3 bases: TGCGCCAGCAGCCCCCAAAACCAAGAGACCCAGTACTTC. Amino acids: CASSPQNQETQYF. Using reference TRBV5-1 and TRBJ2-5 for the parts outside the CDR3, the full variable domain is KAGVTQTPRYLIKTRGQQVTLSCSPISGHRSVSWYQQTPGQGLQFLFEYFSETQRNKGNFPGRFSGRQFSNSRSEMNVSTLELGDSALYLCASSPQNQETQYFGPGTRLLVL.